The 13 T cell receptor beta chains in this list originate from one sample, sequenced in a study of blood T cells in healthy people across ages. Sample-barcoded 5' priming and a J-beta primer mix drove a second PCR of about 6 to 12 cycles. Via MiXCR, TCRdb re-called the 5' RACE reads, giving one row per CDR3 protein. The table records 850,000 or so distinct CDR3 sequences, 29% of them present only once. Sequencing was carried out using blood. The receptors were gathered from an elderly woman in good health.

The rearrangement links TRBV5-1 to TRBJ2-7; TRBD2 matches 9 bases. CDR3 length: 16 amino acids. Germline V CDR1 and CDR2: SGHRS, YFSETQ. V shed 2 bases, J shed 1 base, and the junction held 7 bases outside the gene matches. The DNA for the CDR3 is TGCGCCAGCAGCTTATTCAGCGGGGGGCTATCCTACGAGCAGTACTTC. Translated, it gives CASSLFSGGLSYEQYF.

The chain carries TRBV11-2 and TRBJ2-3; TRBD1 agrees at 8 bases. V was clipped by 1 base and J by 6 bases; unmatched bases: 6. Germline CDR1 reads SGHAT; CDR2 reads FQNNGV. The length of the CDR3 is 15 residues. CDR3 sequence (DNA): TGTGCCAGCAGCTTAGGGGACAGGAGGGCGGATACGCAGTATTTT. It yields the protein CASSLGDRRADTQYF.

Regarding this clonotype: This may stem from a read error, because a much larger clone lies one nucleotide away. The V call is TRBV7-9, the J call TRBJ1-2; perhaps TRBD1 as D (6 bases). Germline V gene data show CDR1 as SEHNR and CDR2 as FQNEAQ (reference sequence). This CDR3 spans 15 amino acids. Trimming removed 3 bases from V and 4 bases from J, with 15 bases in between. The CDR3 DNA is TGTGCCAGCAGCTTTGGCGGTCTGGGGGCCTATGGCTACACCTTC. Its protein product is CASSFGGLGAYGYTF.

Note on this clonotype: A much larger clone sits a single nucleotide away, making a read error possible. The chain is built from TRBV5-5 and TRBJ2-3; 7 bases align to TRBD2. J gave up 8 bases and V 4 bases, and 13 bases lay outside the gene matches. CDR1 SGHKS and CDR2 YYEKEE come from the germline V gene (reference sequence). This CDR3 region has 15 residues. CDR3: CASSLIAGGGATQYF. CDR3 bases: TGTGCCAGCAGCCTCATTGCTGGCGGGGGAGCTACGCAGTATTTT.

In its sample, this clonotype was seen many times. This chain connects TRBV15 to TRBJ2-6; 10 bases align to TRBD1. The CDR3 runs 18 residues. The V and J ends lost 0 bases and 3 bases, in that order; junction bases with no gene match: 5. CDR1 and CDR2 (germline): LNHNV, YYDKDF (reference sequence). The CDR3 protein is CATSRERTGGRGANVLTF. The CDR3 DNA is TGTGCCACCAGCAGAGAGAGGACAGGGGGACGTGGGGCCAACGTCCTGACTTTC.

This clonotype was seen ten or more times. The chain carries TRBV29-1 and TRBJ1-2; D remains ambiguous. Trimming pared 6 bases from V and 1 base from J, leaving 12 bases between. Germline V gene lookup returns CDR1 SQVTM and CDR2 ANQGSEA. This CDR3 comprises 13 residues. This chain's CDR3 is CSVVRVLNYGYTF. The CDR3 nucleotides are TGCAGCGTCGTCCGGGTTCTTAACTATGGCTACACCTTC.

This clonotype was counted ten times or more. V is TRBV12-3 or TRBV12-4 and J is TRBJ1-4; D unclear. V lost 6 bases to trimming and J lost 8 bases, with 19 bases between them. The CDR3 runs 15 residues. The chain's CDR3 is CASSLAPVAGEKLFF. The CDR3 nucleotides are TGTGCCAGCAGCCTCGCGCCAGTGGCAGGAGAAAAACTGTTTTTT.

This clonotype was seen more than once but under ten times. The J gene is TRBJ2-7, the V gene TRBV5-4; D may correspond to TRBD1 or TRBD2 (5 bases each). Trimming stripped 4 bases from V and 0 bases from J, with 11 bases between. This CDR3 has 14 amino acids. Germline V gene lookup returns CDR1 SGHNT and CDR2 YYREEE (reference sequence). Here the CDR3 DNA reads TGTGCCAGCAGCGGACGGGACCTCTCCTACGAGCAGTACTTC. This gives the protein CASSGRDLSYEQYF.

Regarding this clonotype: This may be a read error: a much more frequent sequence differs by one nucleotide. The rearrangement links TRBV7-8 to TRBJ1-2, with a tentative D call TRBD1 (5 bases). This CDR3 has 12 amino acids. Germline lookup yields CDR1 SGHVS and CDR2 FQNEAQ. Trimming removed 5 bases at V and 7 bases at J, with 11 bases between. The CDR3 reads CASSHRDCGYTF. The DNA for the CDR3 is TGTGCCAGCAGCCACCGGGACTGTGGCTACACCTTC.

This clonotype was counted many times. This chain links TRBV12-3 or TRBV12-4 with TRBJ1-5; 12 positions match TRBD1. CDR3 length: 15 residues. V lost 6 bases and J lost 4; bases outside the gene matches: 4. This CDR3 is CASRGQGAINQPQHF. DNA of the CDR3: TGTGCCAGCAGGGGACAGGGGGCAATTAATCAGCCCCAGCATTTT.

The chain links TRBV28 to TRBJ2-7, with TRBD1 identical over 10 bases. The CDR3 spans 12 residues. Germline assignment: CDR1 MDHEN and CDR2 SYDVKM. J lost 6 bases, V lost 8 bases, and 4 bases had no gene match. The CDR3 here is CASRTGGGEQYF. The CDR3, as DNA: TGTGCCAGCCGGACAGGGGGAGGCGAGCAGTACTTC.

The table lists this clonotype with many counts. This chain joins TRBV12-3 or TRBV12-4 and TRBJ2-1; 9 nucleotides align to TRBD2. The CDR3 has 15 residues. The ends lost 6 bases at V and 4 bases at J; junction bases unmatched: 7. The CDR3 DNA is TGTGCCAGCAGCCATAGCGGGGGTTCGTACAATGAGCAGTTCTTC. Translated: CASSHSGGSYNEQFF.

The CDR3 spells CATKGDRGRGGTEAFF. The CDR3 DNA sequence: TGTGCCACCAAGGGGGACAGGGGTCGGGGGGGCACTGAAGCTTTCTTT. The rearrangement uses TRBV6-5 and TRBJ1-1, with 10 bases lining up with TRBD1. After removal of 10 bases from V and 4 bases from J, the junction contained 15 bases not matched to a gene. The CDR3 totals 16 residues. From germline, CDR1 is MNHEY and CDR2 SVGAGI.